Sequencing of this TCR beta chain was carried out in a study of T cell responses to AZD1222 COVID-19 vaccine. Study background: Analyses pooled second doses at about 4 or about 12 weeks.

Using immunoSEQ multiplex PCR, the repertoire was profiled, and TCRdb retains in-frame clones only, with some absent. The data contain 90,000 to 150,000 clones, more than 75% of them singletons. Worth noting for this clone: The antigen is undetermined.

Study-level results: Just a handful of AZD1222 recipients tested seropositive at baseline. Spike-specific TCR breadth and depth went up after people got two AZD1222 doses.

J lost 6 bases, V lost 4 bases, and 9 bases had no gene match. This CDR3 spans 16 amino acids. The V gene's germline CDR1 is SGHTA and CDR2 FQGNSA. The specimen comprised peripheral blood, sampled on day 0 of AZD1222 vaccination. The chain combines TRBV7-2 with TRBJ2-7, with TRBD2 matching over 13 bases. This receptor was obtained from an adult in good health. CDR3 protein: CASSSETSGGLREQYF. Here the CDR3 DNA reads TGTGCCAGCAGCTCCGAGACTAGCGGGGGGCTTCGCGAGCAGTACTTC.